This TCR beta chain was sequenced in a study of vaccination effects on CD4 cells after COVID-19. Study-wide results and caveats: Healthy vaccinees' vaccine-induced clones included only 1 of 255 cross-reacting with common cold coronaviruses. Clones induced by infection and by vaccine showed marked clonal contraction late after vaccination.

Produced via immunoSEQ multiplex PCR; TCRdb's table is partial and in-frame only. This sample has about 55,000 clones, with roughly 76% found just once. Before sequencing, viral peptide pools were used by the ViraFEST assay to expand antigen-specific CD4+ T cells. Isolation of CD4+ T cells took place after about ten days of culture. Nobody among the vaccine recipients had prior SARS-CoV-2 infection (nucleocapsid antibodies were negative). PBMC were cultured at roughly 2 million per well with 8 to 10 IU/ml IL-2 and around 9.2 ug/ml peptides. Half of the medium was exchanged for IL-2 medium on both days 3 and 7. To note about this clone: What it binds is not known.

Sequencing used CD4+ T cells from PBMCs cultured with SARS-CoV-2 spike peptides, obtained before COVID-19 vaccination. The receptor comes from a human donor who received a COVID-19 vaccine.

For the CDR3, the DNA is TGTGCCAGCAGCCCCAGTAGGGCCGGGACTGAAGCTTTCTTT. Its protein is CASSPSRAGTEAFF. This sequence joins TRBV3-1 (or the pseudogene TRBV3-2) and TRBJ1-1; D is uncertain. CDR1 is LGHDT and CDR2 is YNNKEL in the germline V gene (reference sequence). CDR3 size: 14 residues. V was shortened by 4 bases and J by 5 bases, with 14 bases between the two germline ends.